This T cell receptor beta chain was observed in a study of vaccination and CD4 T cells after COVID-19. Findings of the study overall: Spike mono-reactivity applied to 304 of 307 vaccine-specific clones detected in convalescent patients.

The ends were cut back, 6 bases at V and 2 bases at J, with 23 bases in the middle. Germline V gene sequence: CDR1 MDHEN, CDR2 SYDVKM. This CDR3 is built from 18 residues. An Oncomine TCR Beta short-read assay was used to sequence the DNA from cultured CD4+ T cells. TCRdb redid the calling of the PCR reads with MiXCR, one entry per CDR3 protein. The profile shows roughly 15,000 distinct CDR3 sequences, roughly 29% of them singletons. The treatment denotes: approximately 9-day PBMC culture with coronavirus spike peptide pools or control peptides (ViraFEST assay). T cells were expanded with peptide pools, and expanded clonotypes were identified by TCR sequencing. The authors replaced half the medium with fresh IL-2 medium on days 3 and 7. Upon completion of around nine days of culture, CD4+ T cells were isolated via negative selection. Remarks on this clonotype: Its antigen is unidentified.

The J gene is TRBJ1-3, the V gene TRBV28; possible D gene TRBD1, 5 bases. The sample taken for sequencing was cultured CD4+ T cells from blood. The TCR was taken from a human donor with COVID-19. The CDR3 reads CASSPPRRQIVTGNTIYF. CDR3 DNA sequence: TGTGCCAGCAGCCCCCCGCGGCGACAGATAGTGACTGGAAACACCATATATTTT.